These 8 T cell receptor beta chains originate from one sample sequenced in a study of blood T cell repertoires in COVID-19. Sequencing was performed with immunoSEQ multiplex PCR; in TCRdb, only in-frame clones are kept and a portion is missing. The sample holds about 61,000 clones; 70% to 90% are singletons and the top ten take about 3.9%. Material for sequencing was peripheral blood. These receptors all come from a human donor in a cohort sampled during active COVID-19.

V usage is TRBV5-4 and J usage is TRBJ2-1, with TRBD2 identical over 12 bases. Trimming took 5 bases from V and 5 from J; bases not matched to a gene: 8. The germline V gene has CDR1 SGHNT and CDR2 YYREEE (reference sequence). The CDR3 sequence is 16 residues long. CDR3 bases: TGTGCCAGCAGACGTCTAGCGGGAGGGAATAACAATGAGCAGTTCTTC. The encoded protein is CASRRLAGGNNNEQFF.

The chain combines TRBV5-8 with TRBJ1-1; 8 bases agree with TRBD1. V lost 0 bases to trimming and J lost 3 bases; unmatched junction nucleotides: 19. Germline CDR1 and CDR2: SGHTS and YDEGEE. This CDR3 is built from 20 residues. CDR3 sequence reads: CASSLVPQGANMVGDTEAFF. Here the CDR3 DNA reads TGTGCCAGCAGCTTGGTGCCCCAGGGGGCGAATATGGTTGGTGACACTGAAGCTTTCTTT.

The chain recombines TRBV4-2 with TRBJ2-7; no definite D call. Germline V CDR1 and CDR2: LGHNA, YNFKEQ. Trimming took off 4 bases at V and 3 bases at J, with 16 bases between the two ends. The CDR3 loop spans 15 amino acids. The CDR3 here is CASSPDLLTVYEQYF. The CDR3 DNA reads as TGTGCCAGCAGCCCGGATCTACTGACTGTCTACGAGCAGTACTTC.

This clone was recorded once. This sequence joins TRBV5-6 and TRBJ2-7; D possibly corresponds to TRBD2 (5 bases). This CDR3 region has 12 residues. Germline V CDR1 and CDR2: SGHDT, YYEEEE. Trimming took off 1 base at V and 5 bases at J, with 7 bases between the two ends. Here the CDR3 reads CASSLFGDEQYF. The CDR3 bases are TGTGCCAGCAGCTTGTTCGGGGACGAGCAGTACTTC.

This rearrangement joins TRBV7-2 to TRBJ2-7; 12 positions agree with TRBD1. Germline V CDR1 and CDR2: SGHTA, FQGNSA. The CDR3 runs 16 residues. V lost 5 bases to trimming and J lost 2 bases; unmatched junction nucleotides: 7. CDR3 DNA: TGTGCCAGCAGCCTGGGACAGGGGGCGAGGGCCTACGAGCAGTACTTC. Residues: CASSLGQGARAYEQYF.

CDR3 in DNA: TGTGCCAGCAGCTTTCGGACAGGGACAGATACGCAGTATTTT. It codes for CASSFRTGTDTQYF. The gene calls are TRBV5-6 and TRBJ2-3, with 8 bases lining up with TRBD1. CDR1 and CDR2 from the germline V gene are SGHDT and YYEEEE. The CDR3 loop spans 14 amino acids. The junction had 2 bases not matched to a gene; V was cut back by 2 bases and J by 3 bases.

The chain links TRBV6-2 or TRBV6-3 to TRBJ2-7, with 10 bases fitting TRBD1. The length of the CDR3 is 16 residues. V shed 0 bases and J 3 bases; nucleotides not matched to a gene: 5. Germline loops: CDR1 MNHEY, CDR2 SVGEGT. CDR3 in DNA: TGTGCCAGCAGTTACTCCGGGACAGGGGCTATCTACGAGCAGTACTTC. Translation: CASSYSGTGAIYEQYF.

J is TRBJ1-5 and V is TRBV2, with 10 bases aligning to TRBD1. CDR3 length equals 18 residues. V was pared by 7 bases and J by 7 bases, with 19 bases of the junction left unmatched. Germline V gene data show CDR1 as SNHLY and CDR2 as FYNNEI. The CDR3 coding sequence is TGTGCCAGCACCGGATTTGGGACAGGGGAGCGGTCGCGACAGCCCCAGCATTTT. It yields the protein CASTGFGTGERSRQPQHF.